These 10 T cell receptor beta chains were all obtained from the same sample, sequenced in a study of T-cell reconstitution after alpha-beta-depleted transplantation in children. Unique molecular identifiers were used in preparing the TCRbeta library. TCRdb re-analysed the PCR reads in MiXCR, keeping a single row per CDR3 protein. The sample lists roughly 200,000 distinct CDR3 sequences, approximately 11% occurring once. This specimen consisted of PBMCs, obtained before TCRalphabeta/CD19-depleted stem cell transplant. The receptor source for this set is a child younger than two with acute myeloid leukemia, due to receive a stem cell transplant.

This clonotype was picked up many times. The chain recombines TRBV29-1 with TRBJ2-1, with 14 bases aligning to TRBD2. The CDR3 loop spans 16 amino acids. Trimming at V came to 6 bases and at J to 8 bases, leaving 12 bases not matched to a gene. CDR1 is SQVTM and CDR2 is ANQGSEA in the germline V gene. In DNA form, the CDR3 reads TGCAGCGTCCTACCTCTGGGACTAGCGGGAGTCCATGAGCAGTTCTTC. Its protein product is CSVLPLGLAGVHEQFF.

This clonotype was found many times. The chain links TRBV6-2 or TRBV6-3 to TRBJ1-5; D is perhaps TRBD1 (6 bases). Trimming cost V 4 bases and J 3 bases, with 13 bases left between them. Germline CDR1 and CDR2: MNHEY and SVGEGT. The CDR3 consists of 15 residues. CDR3 residues: CASSFLDSLNQPQHF. DNA for the CDR3: TGTGCCAGCAGTTTCCTGGACAGCCTCAATCAGCCCCAGCATTTT.

This clonotype came up many times. This sequence joins TRBV24-1 and TRBJ2-3, with 10 nucleotides matching TRBD1. Germline trimming cut 6 bases from V and 5 bases from J; bases unmatched to any gene: 4. This CDR3 is 14 amino acids long. Germline CDR1 is KGHDR and CDR2 is SFDVKD. DNA of the CDR3: TGTGCCACCAGTCGACAGGGGGCCGTAGATACGCAGTATTTT. This encodes CATSRQGAVDTQYF.

The J gene is TRBJ1-2, the V gene TRBV20-1; tentative D call: TRBD1 (5 bases). Looked up from germline, CDR1 is DFQATT and CDR2 is SNEGSKA (reference sequence). The V and J ends lost 8 bases and 5 bases respectively, with 18 bases between them. This CDR3 has 13 amino acids. The CDR3 sequence: CSHRGGTLYGYTF. CDR3 in DNA: TGCAGTCACAGAGGTGGGACCCTATATGGCTACACCTTC.

This clonotype has a handful of counts. The DNA for the CDR3 is TGTGCCAGCAGCCAGGGGGGGCGCAATGAGCAGTTCTTC. This codes for CASSQGGRNEQFF. The genes are TRBV11-3 and TRBJ2-1; TRBD1 or TRBD2 may be the D gene (7 bases each). The CDR3 covers 13 residues. The germline V gene encodes CDR1 SGHNT and CDR2 YENEEA. V was cut by 5 bases and J by 6 bases, with 11 bases left in between.

This clonotype was counted at least ten times. This chain uses TRBV28 with TRBJ1-4; TRBD1 agrees at 11 bases. Germline loops: CDR1 MDHEN, CDR2 SYDVKM. CDR3 length equals 17 residues. Trimming took 5 bases from V and 5 from J; bases not matched to a gene: 10. CDR3 amino acids: CASSPRTGGEWNEKLFF. CDR3 sequence (DNA): TGTGCCAGCAGTCCTCGGACAGGGGGCGAGTGGAATGAAAAACTGTTTTTT.

Ten or more counts support this clonotype. The chain carries TRBV4-2 and TRBJ1-1; D remains ambiguous. V gave up 1 base and J gave up 3 bases, with 15 bases separating them. The CDR3 loop spans 16 amino acids. Germline V gives CDR1 LGHNA, CDR2 YNFKEQ. CDR3 DNA sequence: TGTGCCAGCAGCCAAGCTGCGGGATCCTCCGACACTGAAGCTTTCTTT. Translating it yields CASSQAAGSSDTEAFF.

This clonotype was picked up many times. The chain is built from TRBV24-1 and TRBJ2-1; 10 bases map to TRBD2. Per the germline V gene, CDR1 is KGHDR and CDR2 is SFDVKD. V lost 3 bases and J lost 6; bases outside the gene matches: 4. There are 15 residues in the CDR3. CDR3 amino acids: CATSDTRTSGNEQFF. Written as DNA, the CDR3 is TGTGCCACCAGTGATACGAGGACTAGCGGCAATGAGCAGTTCTTC.

This clonotype appeared many times. The CDR3 sequence: CASSEDSWIGQPQHF. The CDR3 DNA sequence: TGTGCCAGCAGTGAAGATAGCTGGATAGGTCAGCCCCAGCATTTT. This chain joins TRBV6-1 and TRBJ1-5, with no clear D. The CDR3 sequence is 15 residues long. The germline V and J ends were trimmed by 1 base and 6 bases, with 13 bases remaining between them. Germline V gene lookup returns CDR1 MNHNS and CDR2 SASEGT.

This clonotype was observed at least ten times. The J gene is TRBJ1-1, the V gene TRBV28; D uncertain. The germline V and J ends were trimmed by 6 bases and 5 bases, with 10 bases remaining between them. This CDR3 is 12 amino acids long. Germline assignment: CDR1 MDHEN and CDR2 SYDVKM. CDR3: CASSLRPTEAFF. CDR3 coding DNA: TGTGCCAGCAGCCTCCGTCCTACTGAAGCTTTCTTT.